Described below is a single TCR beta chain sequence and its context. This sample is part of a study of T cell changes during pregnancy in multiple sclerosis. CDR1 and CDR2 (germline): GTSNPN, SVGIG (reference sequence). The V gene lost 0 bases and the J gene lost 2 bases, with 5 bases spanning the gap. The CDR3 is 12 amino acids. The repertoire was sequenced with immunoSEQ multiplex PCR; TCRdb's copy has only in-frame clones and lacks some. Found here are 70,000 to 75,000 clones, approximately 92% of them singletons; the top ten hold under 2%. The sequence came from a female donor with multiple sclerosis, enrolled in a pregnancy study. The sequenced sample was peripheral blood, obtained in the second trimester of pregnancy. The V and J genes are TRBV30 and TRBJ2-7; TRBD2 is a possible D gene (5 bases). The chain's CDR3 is CAWSVGAYEQYF. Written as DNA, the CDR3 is TGTGCCTGGAGTGTGGGAGCCTACGAGCAGTACTTC. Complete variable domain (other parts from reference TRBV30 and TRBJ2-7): SQTIHQWPATLVQPVGSPLSLECTVEGTSNPNLYWYRQAAGRGLQLLFYSVGIGQISSEVPQNLSASRPQDRQFILSSKKLLLSDSGFYLCAWSVGAYEQYFGPGTRLTVT.